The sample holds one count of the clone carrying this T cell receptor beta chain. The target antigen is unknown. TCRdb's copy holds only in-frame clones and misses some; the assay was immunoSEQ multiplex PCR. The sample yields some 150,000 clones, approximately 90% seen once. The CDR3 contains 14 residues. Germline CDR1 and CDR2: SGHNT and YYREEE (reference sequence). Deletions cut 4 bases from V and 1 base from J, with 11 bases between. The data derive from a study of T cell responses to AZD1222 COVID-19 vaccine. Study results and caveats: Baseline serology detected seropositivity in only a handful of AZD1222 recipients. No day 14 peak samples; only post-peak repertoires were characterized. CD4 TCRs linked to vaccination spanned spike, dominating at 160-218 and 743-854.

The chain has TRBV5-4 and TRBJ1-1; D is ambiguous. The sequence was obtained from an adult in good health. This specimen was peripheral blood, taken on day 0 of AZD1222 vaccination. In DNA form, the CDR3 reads TGTGCCAGCAGCCAAAGCGGGTGGAACACTGAAGCTTTCTTT. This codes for CASSQSGWNTEAFF.